The 17 T cell receptor beta chains below were found in one sample sequenced in a study of cytomegalovirus exposure and HLA in healthy donors. PCR used 60 Vbeta primers and 13 Jbeta primers. Sequenced by immunoSEQ multiplex PCR; TCRdb stores in-frame clones only, minus some. Found here are nearly 200,000 clones, 82% of them singletons; the top ten hold about 0.1%. The material sequenced was PBMCs. Source of these receptors: a boy under 10 years old in good health and CMV-seronegative.

The CDR3 nucleotides read TGTGCCAGCAGTTACGTGGGTGCGACAGGTACCCAGTACTTC. Residues: CASSYVGATGTQYF. This chain joins TRBV6-5 and TRBJ2-5, with a weak D call TRBD1 (6 bases). From germline, CDR1 is MNHEY and CDR2 SVGAGI. The CDR3 is made up of 14 amino acids. V was pared by 2 bases and J by 8 bases, with 15 bases between.

In this sample, this clone turned up a few times. The gene calls are TRBV6-6 and TRBJ1-5; 7 positions agree with TRBD1. With V trimmed by 8 bases and J by 5 bases, 6 bases remained unmatched. The CDR3 is 13 amino acids. Germline assignment: CDR1 MNHNY and CDR2 SVGAGI (reference sequence). CDR3 nucleotide sequence: TGTGCCAGCTCAATGGGACAGCATCAGCCCCAGCATTTT. Its translation: CASSMGQHQPQHF.

This chain uses TRBV2 with TRBJ1-4, with D hard to call. Trimming took 8 bases from V and 6 from J, leaving 16 bases between them. This CDR3 region has 14 residues. Germline lookup yields CDR1 SNHLY and CDR2 FYNNEI. In DNA form, the CDR3 reads TGTGCCAGCCGCAGACGGGAGGAGTATGAAAAACTGTTTTTT. Translating gives CASRRREEYEKLFF. The complete variable domain, with remaining parts taken from reference TRBV2 and TRBJ1-4, reads EPEVTQTPSHQVTQMGQEVILRCVPISNHLYFYWYRQILGQKVEFLVSFYNNEISEKSEIFDDQFSVERPDGSNFTLKIRSTKLEDSAMYFCASRRREEYEKLFFGSGTQLSVL.

V is TRBV15 and J is TRBJ1-5; D gene uncertain. The CDR3 runs 14 residues. The V end lost 0 bases, the J end lost 3 bases, and 6 bases lay between the germline ends. CDR1 is LNHNV and CDR2 is YYDKDF in the germline V gene (reference sequence). CDR3 sequence reads: CATSRDHPNQPQHF. Written as DNA, the CDR3 is TGTGCCACCAGCAGAGATCATCCCAATCAGCCCCAGCATTTT.

V and J are TRBV7-2 and TRBJ2-3; the D gene is possibly TRBD2 (5 bases). The CDR3 is made up of 15 amino acids. V was cut by 3 bases and J by 2 bases, with 12 bases left in between. CDR1 is SGHTA and CDR2 is FQGNSA in the germline V gene. The CDR3 here is CASSLTPGYTDTQYF. In nucleotides, the CDR3 is TGTGCCAGCAGCTTGACCCCGGGGTACACAGATACGCAGTATTTT.

This sequence joins TRBV6-5 and TRBJ2-7; the D gene is possibly TRBD1 (6 bases). Germline V gene data show CDR1 as MNHEY and CDR2 as SVGAGI. The CDR3 is made up of 13 amino acids. V lost 2 bases and J 3 bases, leaving 8 bases between the germline ends. Here the CDR3 reads CASSYARGYEQYF. The CDR3 coding sequence is TGTGCCAGCAGTTACGCCAGGGGCTACGAGCAGTACTTC.

The V and J genes are TRBV15 and TRBJ2-6; 7 positions match TRBD2. The CDR3 consists of 18 residues. V dropped 3 bases and J dropped 0; count of bases not matched to a gene: 8. Germline CDR1 and CDR2: LNHNV and YYDKDF (reference sequence). CDR3 residues: CATSRWGGVGSGANVLTF. The CDR3, as DNA: TGTGCCACCAGCAGGTGGGGGGGGGTAGGCTCTGGGGCCAACGTCCTGACTTTC.

This clone has only one observation. V usage is TRBV13 and J usage is TRBJ2-3; unclear D gene. Germline V CDR1 and CDR2: PRHDT, FYEKMQ (reference sequence). V lost 0 bases and J 7 bases, leaving 5 bases between the germline ends. The CDR3 consists of 12 residues. In nucleotides, the CDR3 is TGTGCCAGCAGCTTAGGCACTCATACGCAGTATTTT. As protein: CASSLGTHTQYF.

The chain links TRBV5-6 to TRBJ2-5; D gene ambiguous. Deletions cut 0 bases from V and 2 bases from J, with 14 bases between. This CDR3 has 16 residues. Germline V gene sequence: CDR1 SGHDT, CDR2 YYEEEE. In nucleotides, the CDR3 is TGTGCCAGCAGCTTGGATATGAATAGGAGACAAGAGACCCAGTACTTC. This gives the protein CASSLDMNRRQETQYF.

This sequence joins TRBV28 and TRBJ2-3; D possibly corresponds to TRBD1 (6 bases). Trimming shortened V by 4 bases and J by 2 bases, and 19 bases separated the two germline ends. Per the germline V gene, CDR1 is MDHEN and CDR2 is SYDVKM. The CDR3 is made up of 17 amino acids. The chain's CDR3 is CASSSPKVRGNTDTQYF. In DNA form, the CDR3 reads TGTGCCAGCAGTTCACCTAAGGTTAGGGGGAACACAGATACGCAGTATTTT.

This rearrangement joins TRBV5-4 to TRBJ1-1; perhaps TRBD1 as D (5 bases). V gave up 2 bases and J gave up 1 base, with 9 bases separating them. The CDR3 totals 14 residues. CDR1 SGHNT and CDR2 YYREEE come from the germline V gene (reference sequence). The CDR3 loop reads CASSLIQGNTEAFF. DNA for the CDR3: TGTGCCAGCAGCTTAATTCAGGGGAACACTGAAGCTTTCTTT.

Turning to this clone: In the same sample, other DNA sequences code for this CDR3. The V call is TRBV29-1, the J call TRBJ1-1; 7 bases map to TRBD1. The CDR3 is 15 residues long. Germline V gene sequence: CDR1 SQVTM, CDR2 ANQGSEA. V lost 6 bases and J lost 1; bases outside the gene matches: 11. This chain's CDR3 is CSVKPSTGPNTEAFF. In DNA form, the CDR3 reads TGCAGCGTGAAACCTTCGACAGGGCCGAACACTGAAGCTTTCTTT.

V usage is TRBV2 and J usage is TRBJ2-7; D gene unclear. V was trimmed by 10 bases and J by 0 bases, leaving 13 bases between them. The CDR3 has 13 residues. From germline, CDR1 is SNHLY and CDR2 FYNNEI. The CDR3: CATGTRLSYEQYF. DNA of the CDR3: TGTGCCACAGGTACACGCCTCTCCTACGAGCAGTACTTC.

This rearrangement joins TRBV7-9 to TRBJ1-2; 8 bases fit TRBD1. The CDR3 sequence is 16 residues long. Germline V gene data show CDR1 as SEHNR and CDR2 as FQNEAQ (reference sequence). J gave up 4 bases and V 5 bases, and 12 bases lay outside the gene matches. In DNA form, the CDR3 reads TGTGCCAGCAGCCCTATCGGACAGGGAACTATCTATGGCTACACCTTC. Its translation: CASSPIGQGTIYGYTF.

In this sample, this clone turned up a few times. V and J are TRBV4-3 and TRBJ2-3; D uncertain. Trimming pared 0 bases from V and 5 bases from J, leaving 6 bases between. The CDR3 has 13 residues. Germline lookup yields CDR1 LGHNA and CDR2 YSLEER. The CDR3 DNA is TGCGCCAGCAGCCAAGATCAGGAAGATACGCAGTATTTT. Its translation: CASSQDQEDTQYF.

The chain joins TRBV11-2 to TRBJ2-7; 7 bases are a match to TRBD2. Germline assignment: CDR1 SGHAT and CDR2 FQNNGV. CDR3 size: 14 residues. Trimming removed 1 base from V and 7 bases from J; junction bases left unmatched: 7. Written as DNA, the CDR3 is TGTGCCAGCAGCTTAGGGGTGAGCGGGGTTGAGCAGTACTTC. It is translated as CASSLGVSGVEQYF. Supplemented by reference TRBV11-2 and TRBJ2-7, the full variable domain reads EAGVAQSPRYKIIEKRQSVAFWCNPISGHATLYWYQQILGQGPKLLIQFQNNGVVDDSQLPKDRFSAERLKGVDSTLKIQPAKLEDSAVYLCASSLGVSGVEQYFGPGTRLTVT.

The chain uses TRBV5-6 and TRBJ2-3; 10 bases line up with TRBD2. Looked up from germline, CDR1 is SGHDT and CDR2 is YYEEEE. The CDR3 has 16 residues. J gave up 4 bases and V 3 bases, and 8 bases lay outside the gene matches. CDR3 in amino acids: CASSSGGLARADTQYF. CDR3 in DNA: TGTGCCAGCAGCTCGGGGGGACTAGCGAGAGCAGATACGCAGTATTTT.